This paragraph covers one TCR beta chain sequence. The entry originates in a study of T cell repertoires in ileal Crohn's disease. Time point indicated: inflamed ileum from the surgical specimen. Profiling relied on immunoSEQ multiplex PCR, and the TCRdb table lists in-frame clones only, not all of them. The table records around 11,000 clones, 87% of them present only once. This receptor was obtained from an adult with Crohn's disease. Sequences were obtained from ileal tissue.

The CDR3 reads CASSSDGKKGEKLFF. In nucleotides, the CDR3 is TGTGCCAGCAGCTCGGACGGGAAAAAGGGGGAAAAACTGTTTTTT. The J gene is TRBJ1-4, the V gene TRBV7-8; tentatively, D is TRBD1 (5 bases). Germline-derived CDR1 and CDR2 are SGHVS and FQNEAQ. This CDR3 region has 15 residues. V was clipped by 4 bases and J by 8 bases, with 17 bases between them.